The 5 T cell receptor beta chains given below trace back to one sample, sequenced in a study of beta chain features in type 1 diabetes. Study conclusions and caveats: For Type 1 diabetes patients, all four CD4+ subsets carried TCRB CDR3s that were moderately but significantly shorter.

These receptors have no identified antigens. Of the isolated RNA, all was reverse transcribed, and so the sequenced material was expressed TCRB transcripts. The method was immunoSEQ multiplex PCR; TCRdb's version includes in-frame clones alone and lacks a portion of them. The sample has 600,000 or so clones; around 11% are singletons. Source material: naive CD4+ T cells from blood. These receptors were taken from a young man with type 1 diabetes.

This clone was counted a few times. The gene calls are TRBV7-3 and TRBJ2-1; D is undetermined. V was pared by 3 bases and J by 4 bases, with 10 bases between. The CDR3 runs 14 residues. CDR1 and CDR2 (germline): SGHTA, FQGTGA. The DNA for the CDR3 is TGTGCCAGCAGCTTTGGGCAGAAATACAATGAGCAGTTCTTC. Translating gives CASSFGQKYNEQFF.

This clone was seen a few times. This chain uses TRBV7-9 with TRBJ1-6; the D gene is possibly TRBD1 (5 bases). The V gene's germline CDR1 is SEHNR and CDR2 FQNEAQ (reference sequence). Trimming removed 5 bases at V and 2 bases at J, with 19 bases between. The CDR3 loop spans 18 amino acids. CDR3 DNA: TGTGCCAGCAGCCCACCCCCCCAGGGAGGGACCTATAATTCACCCCTCCACTTT. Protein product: CASSPPPQGGTYNSPLHF.

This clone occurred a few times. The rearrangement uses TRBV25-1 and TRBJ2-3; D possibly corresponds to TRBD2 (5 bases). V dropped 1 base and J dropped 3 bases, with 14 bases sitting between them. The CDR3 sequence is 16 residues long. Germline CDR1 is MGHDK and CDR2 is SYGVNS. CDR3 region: CASSELALGWTDTQYF. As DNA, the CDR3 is TGTGCCAGCAGTGAATTAGCGTTGGGGTGGACAGATACGCAGTATTTT.

CDR3 region: CASSPQGWDTGELFF. The CDR3 nucleotides read TGTGCCAGCAGCCCTCAGGGGTGGGACACCGGGGAGCTGTTTTTT. The chain is built from TRBV7-6 and TRBJ2-2; a weak D match, TRBD1 (6 bases). The germline CDR1 and CDR2 sequences are SGHVS and FNYEAQ. V lost 5 bases and J 3 bases, leaving 13 bases between the germline ends. This CDR3 region has 15 residues.

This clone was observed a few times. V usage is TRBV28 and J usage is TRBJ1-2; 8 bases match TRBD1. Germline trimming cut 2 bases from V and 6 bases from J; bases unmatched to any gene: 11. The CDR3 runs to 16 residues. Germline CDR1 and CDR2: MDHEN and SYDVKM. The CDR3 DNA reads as TGTGCCAGCAGTTTACTTCGGACAGGGACGAAGGATGGCTACACCTTC. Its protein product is CASSLLRTGTKDGYTF.